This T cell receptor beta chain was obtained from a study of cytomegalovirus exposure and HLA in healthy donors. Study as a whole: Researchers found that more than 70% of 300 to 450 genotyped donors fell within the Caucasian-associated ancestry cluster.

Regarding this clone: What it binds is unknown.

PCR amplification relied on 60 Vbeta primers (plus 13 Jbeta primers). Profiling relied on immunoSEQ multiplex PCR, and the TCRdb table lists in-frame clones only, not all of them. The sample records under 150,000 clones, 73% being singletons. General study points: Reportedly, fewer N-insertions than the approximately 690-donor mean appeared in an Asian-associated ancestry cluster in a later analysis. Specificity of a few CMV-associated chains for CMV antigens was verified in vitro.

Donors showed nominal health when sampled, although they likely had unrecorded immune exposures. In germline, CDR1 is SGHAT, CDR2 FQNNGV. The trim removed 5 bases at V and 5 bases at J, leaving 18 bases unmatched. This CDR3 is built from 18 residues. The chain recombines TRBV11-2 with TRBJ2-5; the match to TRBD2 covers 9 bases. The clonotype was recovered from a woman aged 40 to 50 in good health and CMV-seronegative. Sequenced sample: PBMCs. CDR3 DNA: TGTGCCAGCAGCCGCCCCGGCGGGAGGGACTATCGAACGGAGACCCAGTACTTC. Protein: CASSRPGGRDYRTETQYF.